This entry lists 18 T cell receptor beta chains sequenced from one sample in a study of Graves' ophthalmopathy and Graves' hyperthyroidism. The authors amplified TCR beta CDR3 regions, and they did so from RNA transcripts for repertoire sequencing. HTBI primers served in a first-round RT-PCR, which a second-round multiplex PCR followed. MiXCR was run by TCRdb on the multiplex PCR reads, yielding one entry per CDR3 protein. Among about 480,000 distinct CDR3 sequences listed, roughly an eighth were seen once. Sequenced input: blood. The receptors were sampled from a woman younger than 45 with Graves' ophthalmopathy.

This clonotype has a handful of counts. The CDR3 region is CASSLNPDRVGNTIYF. The CDR3 coding sequence is TGTGCCAGCAGCTTGAATCCGGACAGGGTGGGAAACACCATATATTTT. The chain combines TRBV5-5 with TRBJ1-3, with 8 positions matching TRBD1. The CDR3 loop spans 16 amino acids. The germline V gene has CDR1 SGHKS and CDR2 YYEKEE (reference sequence). J lost 4 bases, V lost 1 base, and 7 bases had no gene match.

This clonotype was found many times. The chain recombines TRBV6-1 with TRBJ1-3; D uncertain. The V and J ends lost 4 bases and 2 bases respectively, with 6 bases between them. The CDR3 runs 13 residues. Per the germline V gene, CDR1 is MNHNS and CDR2 is SASEGT. As DNA, the CDR3 is TGTGCCAGCAGTGGTCCAGCTGGAAACACCATATATTTT. Its translation is CASSGPAGNTIYF.

This clonotype appeared many times. V is TRBV29-1 and J is TRBJ1-6, with D possibly matching TRBD1 (5 bases). Trimming pared 7 bases from V and 5 bases from J, leaving 15 bases between. CDR3 size: 14 residues. Germline-derived CDR1 and CDR2 are SQVTM and ANQGSEA. CDR3 region: CSALAGPNNSPLHF. In DNA, the CDR3 is TGCAGCGCCCTGGCAGGGCCCAATAATTCACCCCTCCACTTT.

This clonotype occurred many times. This chain uses TRBV28 with TRBJ1-5; 7 bases match TRBD1. CDR1 and CDR2 (germline): MDHEN, SYDVKM. Trimming took 4 bases from V and 3 from J; bases not matched to a gene: 9. CDR3 length equals 16 residues. CDR3 sequence reads: CASSSLATGINQPQHF. The CDR3 DNA reads TGTGCCAGCAGTTCACTGGCGACAGGGATCAATCAGCCCCAGCATTTT.

Comment on this clonotype: This could be a read error, since a much larger clone is one nucleotide away. The chain joins TRBV25-1 to TRBJ1-1; D is unclear. Trimming removed 7 bases at V and 4 bases at J, with 16 bases between. The CDR3 is 14 residues long. The germline V gene encodes CDR1 MGHDK and CDR2 SYGVNS. CDR3: CASIGFGSGTEAFF. The CDR3 DNA reads as TGTGCCAGCATTGGTTTCGGGAGTGGCACTGAAGCTTTCTTT.

This clonotype was found many times. The gene calls are TRBV7-9 and TRBJ1-5, with no clear D. The V gene's germline CDR1 is SEHNR and CDR2 FQNEAQ (reference sequence). The CDR3 runs 13 residues. Trimming shortened V by 4 bases and J by 5 bases, and 9 bases separated the two germline ends. The chain's CDR3 is CASSSEGHQPQHF. The DNA for the CDR3 is TGTGCCAGCAGCTCGGAGGGTCATCAGCCCCAGCATTTT.

This clonotype was found many times. This sequence joins TRBV11-2 and TRBJ1-3; D remains unclear. The ends were cut back, 1 base at V and 0 bases at J, with 16 bases in the middle. The CDR3 has 18 amino acids. Germline V gene lookup returns CDR1 SGHAT and CDR2 FQNNGV. CDR3 sequence (DNA): TGTGCCAGCAGCTTAGGCCAACGGAGCTTCACCTCTGGAAACACCATATATTTT. Translated: CASSLGQRSFTSGNTIYF. Drawing the rest from reference TRBV11-2 and TRBJ1-3, the complete variable domain is EAGVAQSPRYKIIEKRQSVAFWCNPISGHATLYWYQQILGQGPKLLIQFQNNGVVDDSQLPKDRFSAERLKGVDSTLKIQPAKLEDSAVYLCASSLGQRSFTSGNTIYFGEGSWLTVV.

The CDR3 is CASSSTRTGGDEQYF. The CDR3 bases are TGTGCCAGCAGTTCAACCCGGACAGGGGGGGACGAGCAGTACTTC. This chain links TRBV12-3 or TRBV12-4 with TRBJ2-7, with 10 bases matching TRBD1. This CDR3 has 15 residues. V trimming: 4 bases; J trimming: 5 bases; junction bases outside the gene matches: 8.

This clonotype was counted at least ten times. CDR3 protein: CAISRTANTEAFF. CDR3 DNA: TGTGCCATCAGCCGGACAGCGAACACTGAAGCTTTCTTT. The V and J genes are TRBV10-3 and TRBJ1-1, with D possibly matching TRBD1 (6 bases). The CDR3 runs to 13 residues. Germline-derived CDR1 and CDR2 are ENHRY and SYGVKD. Between the trimmed V and J ends, which lost 6 bases and 1 base, there was a span of 9 bases.

Many counts were recorded for this clonotype. The chain recombines TRBV20-1 with TRBJ1-2; D gene uncertain. Looked up from germline, CDR1 is DFQATT and CDR2 is SNEGSKA (reference sequence). This CDR3 spans 14 amino acids. V lost 6 bases and J lost 7, with 21 bases in between. CDR3 protein: CSAPLSRTRIGYTF. The CDR3 nucleotides read TGCAGTGCACCACTATCACGGACTCGTATTGGCTACACCTTC.

Many counts were recorded for this clonotype. CDR3 in amino acids: CASSDFTGAYQPQHF. The CDR3 DNA sequence: TGTGCCAGCAGTGACTTTACAGGGGCTTATCAGCCCCAGCATTTT. The J gene is TRBJ1-5, the V gene TRBV6-1, with 7 nucleotides matching TRBD1. V shed 3 bases and J 5 bases; nucleotides not matched to a gene: 7. The CDR3 totals 15 residues. CDR1 is MNHNS and CDR2 is SASEGT in the germline V gene.

The chain carries TRBV7-9 and TRBJ1-1, with D unresolved. CDR3 length: 13 residues. V was trimmed by 10 bases and J by 5 bases, leaving 17 bases between them. CDR1 is SEHNR and CDR2 is FQNEAQ in the germline V gene (reference sequence). The CDR3 nucleotides read TGTGCCAATACGGCGGAGTTTGGGACTGAAGCTTTCTTT. As protein: CANTAEFGTEAFF.

A few counts support this clonotype. The chain employs TRBV4-1 and TRBJ1-1; no clear D. V lost 0 bases, J lost 10 bases, and 21 bases lay in between. The CDR3 extends over 16 amino acids. The germline V gene encodes CDR1 MGHRA and CDR2 YSYEKL. The CDR3 sequence is CASSQEPWTAEVGAFF. CDR3 sequence (DNA): TGCGCCAGCAGCCAAGAGCCCTGGACGGCCGAAGTTGGAGCTTTCTTT.

This clonotype was detected ten times or more. The J gene is TRBJ1-1, the V gene TRBV30; TRBD1 might be the D (6 bases). Trimming stripped 3 bases from V and 1 base from J, with 12 bases between. Per the germline V gene, CDR1 is GTSNPN and CDR2 is SVGIG (reference sequence). The CDR3 runs 14 residues. The CDR3 nucleotides are TGTGCCTGGAGGGGGGGGCAGGAGAACACTGAAGCTTTCTTT. This translates into CAWRGGQENTEAFF.

This clonotype has just a few counts. The CDR3 DNA reads as TGTGCCAGCTCACCACCGCGGGGGGGCCCTAACACCGGGGAGCTGTTTTTT. Translation gives CASSPPRGGPNTGELFF. The chain links TRBV18 to TRBJ2-2, with 9 bases matching TRBD2. V gave up 0 bases and J gave up 2 bases; unmatched junction bases: 4. Germline V gene data show CDR1 as KGHSH and CDR2 as LQKENI. The CDR3 spans 17 residues.

This clonotype was observed a handful of times. The chain carries TRBV11-2 and TRBJ2-5; a weak D match, TRBD2 (6 bases). Trimming stripped 5 bases from V and 4 bases from J, with 20 bases between. Per the germline V gene, CDR1 is SGHAT and CDR2 is FQNNGV. CDR3 size: 16 residues. DNA for the CDR3: TGTGCCAGCAGCCTAAACCGGGGGAGAGGGCGAGAGACCCAGTACTTC. Its translation: CASSLNRGRGRETQYF.

This clonotype showed up many times. The V call is TRBV6-1, the J call TRBJ2-5; a possible D gene is TRBD2 (5 bases). Germline CDR1 reads MNHNS; CDR2 reads SASEGT. V lost 6 bases to trimming and J lost 2 bases, with 10 bases between them. The CDR3 consists of 13 residues. This CDR3 is CASSSGMQETQYF. The CDR3 DNA reads TGTGCCAGCAGCTCCGGGATGCAAGAGACCCAGTACTTC.

This clonotype was found many times. This rearrangement joins TRBV5-1 to TRBJ2-4; TRBD1 matches 11 bases. Germline V CDR1 and CDR2: SGHRS, YFSETQ. The trim removed 5 bases at V and 6 bases at J, leaving 4 bases unmatched. CDR3 size: 14 residues. For the CDR3, the DNA is TGCGCCAGCAGTTGGACAGGGGGCGGAAACATTCAGTACTTC. Its protein is CASSWTGGGNIQYF.